This T cell receptor (beta chain) was sequenced during a study of T cells after yellow fever vaccination. Overall study findings and caveats: Contamination of FACS-sorted repertoires by abundant clonotypes from the bulk population could occur. The booster saw the reappearance of most primary-vaccination clones (around 96% CD4, less than 90% CD8).

For this clonotype: The antigen is not known.

5'RACE template switching generated TCR cDNA, adding a universal primer site and UMIs. TCRdb independently ran MiXCR on the 5' RACE reads; one entry per CDR3 protein. The data hold hundreds of thousands of distinct CDR3 sequences, with around 12% observed a single time. The CDR3 loop spans 16 amino acids. Germline V gene data show CDR1 as LGHNA and CDR2 as YSLEER. J was trimmed by 6 bases and V by 0 bases; bases with no gene match: 6. The receptor was isolated from a man between 18 and 29 years old who received the YFV17D yellow fever vaccine. This chain connects TRBV4-3 to TRBJ2-1; 9 bases match TRBD2. Source: CD4+ T cells sorted from PBMCs, taken 15 days after the yellow fever booster vaccination. CDR3 sequence (DNA): TGCGCCAGCAGCCAAGATGCCCGGACTAGCGTCAATGAGCAGTTCTTC. This sequence encodes CASSQDARTSVNEQFF.